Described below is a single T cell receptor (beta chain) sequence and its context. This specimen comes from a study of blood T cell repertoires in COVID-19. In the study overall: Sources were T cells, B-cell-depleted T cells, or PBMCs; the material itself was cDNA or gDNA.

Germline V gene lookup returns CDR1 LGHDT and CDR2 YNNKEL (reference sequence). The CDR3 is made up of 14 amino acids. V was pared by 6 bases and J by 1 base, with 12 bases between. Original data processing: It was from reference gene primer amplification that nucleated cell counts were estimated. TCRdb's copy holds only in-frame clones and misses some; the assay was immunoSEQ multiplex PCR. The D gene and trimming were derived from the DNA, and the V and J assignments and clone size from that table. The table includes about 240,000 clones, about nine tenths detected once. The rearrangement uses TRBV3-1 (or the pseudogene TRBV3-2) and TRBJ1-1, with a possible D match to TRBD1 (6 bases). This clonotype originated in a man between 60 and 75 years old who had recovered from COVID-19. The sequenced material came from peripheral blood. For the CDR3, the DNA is TGTGCCAGCAGTCGGACAGCCTCGAACACTGAAGCTTTCTTT. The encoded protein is CASSRTASNTEAFF.